This TCR beta chain stems from a study of cytomegalovirus exposure and HLA in healthy donors. The PCR made use of 60 Vbeta and 13 Jbeta primers. The assay was immunoSEQ multiplex PCR, and TCRdb's table has in-frame clones only and misses some. This table has some 130,000 clones, approximately 85% appearing once. This clone has more than one count but fewer than ten. As yet, its antigen is unknown. Findings and caveats of the study: An analysis that came later showed most CMV-associated TCR beta chains appearing HLA-restricted. Across all donors, roughly uniform sequencing depth was an assumption of the presence/absence analyses. In a later analysis, V- and J-gene trimming of beta chains associated with a DCLRE1C missense variant, replicated independently. It was about 150 TCR beta chains that were listed as cytomegalovirus-associated.

This CDR3 comprises 13 residues. J was trimmed by 4 bases and V by 5 bases; bases with no gene match: 1. CDR1 and CDR2 from the germline V gene are SGHAT and FQNNGV. The receptor's source is a male donor in good health and CMV-seropositive. This chain links TRBV11-2 with TRBJ2-1; TRBD2 aligns across 8 bases. Material for sequencing was PBMCs. CDR3 region: CASSQREYNEQFF. The CDR3, as DNA: TGTGCCAGCAGCCAGCGGGAGTACAATGAGCAGTTCTTC.